This TCR beta chain comes out of a study of graft-versus-host responses after intestinal transplantation (dated by TCRdb to 2020 to 2023). With regard to the full study: The transplants that recipients received were multivisceral, liver-intestinal, or isolated intestinal. All recipients received anti-thymocyte globulin induction followed by maintenance tacrolimus and steroids for roughly three years. After intestinal transplantation, graft-versus-host and host-versus-graft alloreactive T cell clones in the graft, circulation and bone marrow were tracked using bulk TCR-beta CDR3 sequencing. Alloreactive clones were identified by sequencing pre-transplant mixed lymphocyte reaction products and comparing them with unstimulated pre-transplant donor and recipient T cells. The cohort enrolled about two dozen intestinal transplant recipients including one retransplant, and a few patients lacking pretransplant specimens were excluded. A peak of at least 4% donor T cells among recipient peripheral blood mononuclear cells was the definition used for donor T cell macrochimerism. Samples from a few later patients were sequenced in-house on an Illumina MiSeq with MiXCR processing rather than by the commercial service.

Paper-wide results and their limitations: GvH clones were found in recipient bone marrow, and some of the GvH clones appeared earlier in ileal mucosa or blood, which is consistent with an intestinal mucosal origin. The relatively low number and heterogeneity of intestinal transplant patients limited the conclusions. High GvH to HvG T cell clonal ratios were observed in the allografts of patients with donor T cell macrochimerism. Early after transplant, peak levels of circulating GvH clones were found to be associated with declines in HvG clones.

The CDR3 contains 15 residues, cysteine and phenylalanine counted. Solely the CDR3 DNA is kept, with 45 bases framed from the first base. V loses 6 bases of germline sequence and J loses 5 bases, and the interval between the two ends is 19 bases. Based on the germline V gene (reference sequence), the CDR1 and CDR2 sequences are MNHEY and SMNVEV. Receptor libraries were prepared by the immunoSEQ multiplex PCR assay. For most patients, genomic DNA was isolated with the Qiagen DNeasy Blood and Tissue Kit and sent frozen to Adaptive Biotechnologies for TCR sequencing. Adaptive Biotechnologies carried out high-throughput TCR-beta CDR3 sequencing of genomic DNA for most patients. Regarding the original processing steps: Adaptive's ImmunoSEQ software was the source of the TCR sequencing data for 15 to 20 patients, while a few other patients were processed with MiXCR and VDJtools. To correct CD4 versus CD8 sorting errors, sequences present in both subsets at a frequency ratio below 5:1 were removed. CDR3 nucleotide sequences shared between donor and recipient were removed because their origin could not be assigned. To count as alloreactive, a clone needed at least 2-fold expansion over unstimulated cells and a minimum CFSE-low frequency of 0.002% (template counts) or 0.001% (read counts). Mappable clones were those detected in sequenced pre-transplant spleen, lymph node, or MLR CFSE-low populations of the donor or recipient. Cumulative frequency of alloreactive clones was calculated as a percentage of all sequences weighted by copy number. TCRdb obtained this table from immuneACCESS and retained in-frame rearrangements with V and J assigned. These tables miss some clones; where compared with another copy, unresolved V genes account for less than half of the shortfall, and the remainder is unexplained. V, J and clone size were drawn from that table, and D and trimming were deduced from the DNA. The sample table records tens of thousands of clones; approximately 94% of these occur just once. In total, the top ten clones hold roughly 0.2% of the sample.

Per the publication, the time point label means: cells obtained before transplantation from donor or recipient. CD3+CD4+ and CD3+CD8+ populations were FACS-sorted from unstimulated pre-transplant donor and recipient cells taken from spleen or lymph nodes. Notes on this clone: No antigen is known for it. No base quality information exists; no much larger clone differs at one position.

Sequences were derived from unstimulated CD4+ T cells sorted from spleen or lymph node cells, sampled before transplant. Recombination joined TRBV27 with TRBJ2-5; TRBD1 could be the D gene, as 6 bases match. The sequence derives from a human donor who was the organ donor for an intestinal transplant. For the CDR3, the sequence is CASSPSRTAWETQYF. The DNA sequence is TGTGCCAGCAGCCCTTCCAGGACAGCCTGGGAGACCCAGTACTTC.